This TCR beta chain comes out of a study of blood T cell repertoires in COVID-19. This CDR3 comprises 13 residues. Trimming shortened V by 1 base and J by 6 bases, and 9 bases separated the two germline ends. Germline V gives CDR1 SGHVS, CDR2 FQNEAQ. Method: immunoSEQ multiplex PCR; TCRdb's copy keeps in-frame clones and lacks some. The table includes approximately 260,000 clones, 75% to 85% detected once. The chain joins TRBV7-8 to TRBJ1-1; tentative D call: TRBD1 (5 bases). Sequencing input: peripheral blood. This receptor was obtained from a woman aged 55-70 years with active or convalescent COVID-19. The CDR3 nucleotides are TGTGCCAGCAGCTTAGGCAGGGACTCTGAAGCTTTCTTT. Protein product: CASSLGRDSEAFF.